The 2 T cell receptor beta chains reported below all come from one sample, sequenced in a study of blood T cells in healthy people across ages. A J-beta primer mix and a sample-barcoded 5' primer were used in a second PCR of roughly 6 to 11 cycles. TCRdb analysed the 5' RACE reads with MiXCR anew, one entry per CDR3 protein. The table lists 700,000 or so distinct CDR3 sequences, 22% of them singletons. Sequencing was carried out using blood. These receptors were taken from an older man in good health.

V is TRBV6-1 and J is TRBJ1-1, with D uncertain. The CDR3 has 14 amino acids. The V and J ends lost 2 bases and 4 bases respectively, with 11 bases between them. Germline V gene sequence: CDR1 MNHNS, CDR2 SASEGT. The CDR3 sequence is CASSEQVVSTEAFF. The CDR3 DNA follows: TGTGCCAGCAGTGAACAGGTGGTAAGCACTGAAGCTTTCTTT.

Here the CDR3 DNA reads TGCGCCACCACTCATACAGGGCGCGGCTACAATGAGCAGTTCTTC. Its protein is CATTHTGRGYNEQFF. This chain joins TRBV5-1 and TRBJ2-1, with D maybe TRBD1 (6 bases). Looked up from germline, CDR1 is SGHRS and CDR2 is YFSETQ. The germline V and J ends were trimmed by 9 bases and 3 bases, with 19 bases remaining between them. The CDR3 loop spans 15 amino acids. Variable domain in full (rest from reference TRBV5-1 and TRBJ2-1): KAGVTQTPRYLIKTRGQQVTLSCSPISGHRSVSWYQQTPGQGLQFLFEYFSETQRNKGNFPGRFSGRQFSNSRSEMNVSTLELGDSALYLCATTHTGRGYNEQFFGPGTRLTVL.